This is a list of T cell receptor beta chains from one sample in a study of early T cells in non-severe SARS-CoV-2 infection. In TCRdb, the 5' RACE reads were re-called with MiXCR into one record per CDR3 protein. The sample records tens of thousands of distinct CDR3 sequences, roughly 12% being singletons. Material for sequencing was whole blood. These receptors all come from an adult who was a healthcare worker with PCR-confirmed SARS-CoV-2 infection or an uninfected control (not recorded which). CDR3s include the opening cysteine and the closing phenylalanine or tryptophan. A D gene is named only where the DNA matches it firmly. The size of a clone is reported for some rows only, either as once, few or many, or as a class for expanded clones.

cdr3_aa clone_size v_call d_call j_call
CASSELVSKNTEAFF few TRBV6-1 - TRBJ1-1
CASSEVGGQGTDTQYF - TRBV6-1 TRBD1 TRBJ2-3
CASSHLAGTDTQYF few TRBV7-9 TRBD2 TRBJ2-3
CASSWTGGDNEQFF few TRBV3-1 TRBD1 TRBJ2-1
CSLLEGMNTEAFF many TRBV20-1 - TRBJ1-1
CASSEAENNEQFF many TRBV6-1 - TRBJ2-1
CASSQEWLAGADTQYF medium-sized TRBV4-3 TRBD2 TRBJ2-3
CASSQVSVGTQYF few TRBV4-1 - TRBJ2-3
CASSLDGNGELFF - TRBV9 - TRBJ2-2
CSARWVNTEAFF few TRBV29-1 - TRBJ1-1
CASSVPGASNQPQHF many TRBV10-2 - TRBJ1-5
CSASRAPDGETQYF few TRBV20-1 - TRBJ2-5
CASNRNGGNEQYF few TRBV27 - TRBJ2-7
CASSLRDRAGYTF few TRBV6-5 TRBD1 TRBJ1-2
CASRENQPQHF many TRBV6-6 - TRBJ1-5
CAWNSGGGFTNEKLFF few TRBV30 TRBD1 TRBJ1-4
CSGNTPPYEQYF many TRBV29-1 - TRBJ2-7
CASSAGTTYNEQFF - TRBV9 TRBD2 TRBJ2-1
CASSQDYSYMNTEAFF many TRBV7-9 - TRBJ1-1
CASSPRTARSTEAFF - TRBV27 - TRBJ1-1
CASEKGPQETQYF - TRBV6-1 - TRBJ2-5
CASSAPRGWGREHEQFF few TRBV12-3/TRBV12-4 - TRBJ2-1
CASSLGGSGSSYNEQFF many TRBV7-8 - TRBJ2-1
CASSFGGEQFF - TRBV7-2 - TRBJ2-1
CASSRLGGRNYEQYF few TRBV11-2 - TRBJ2-7
CASSSYGGPDGYTF many TRBV7-2 - TRBJ1-2
CASRPGGLVTDTQYF - TRBV28 - TRBJ2-3
CSVHNRGDTDTQYF - TRBV29-1 TRBD1 TRBJ2-3
CASSFQRTYNEQFF many TRBV5-6 - TRBJ2-1
CATSDNPGQKNTGELFF many TRBV24-1 TRBD1 TRBJ2-2
CASSLGGGYPPYEQYF - TRBV7-6 - TRBJ2-7
CATQPFITEAFF - TRBV28 - TRBJ1-1
CASSRDRNTEAFF - TRBV11-2 TRBD1 TRBJ1-1
CSARDRRATYNEQFF many TRBV20-1 - TRBJ2-1
CASNGGTDTQYF many TRBV25-1 - TRBJ2-3
CASSPVREPPYEQYF many TRBV27 - TRBJ2-7
CASSDNYGYTF few TRBV9 - TRBJ1-2
CASSLGMGGETQYF few TRBV12-3/TRBV12-4 - TRBJ2-5
CSVEQGETQYF few TRBV29-1 - TRBJ2-5
CASSLVGEQFF medium-sized TRBV7-9 - TRBJ2-1
CASSRTIPRTPREQYF - TRBV6-5 - TRBJ2-7
CASSKQGVGYEQYF many TRBV6-5 - TRBJ2-7
CSVFRTGTNYGYTF - TRBV29-1 TRBD1 TRBJ1-2
CASSRSRDSLLTSNEQFF - TRBV2 - TRBJ2-1
CASATGTGGIYEQYF many TRBV6-1 TRBD1 TRBJ2-7
CASSLEGVAITRLLF many TRBV3-1 - TRBJ2-1
CATPRRQGAYYGYTF many TRBV27 TRBD1 TRBJ1-2
CASSLKWNEQFF few TRBV28 - TRBJ2-1
CSVDATGNYGYTF few TRBV29-1 - TRBJ1-2
CASSRRTGLSGANVLTF few TRBV28 TRBD1 TRBJ2-6